This T cell receptor (beta chain) was profiled in a study of cytomegalovirus exposure and HLA in healthy donors. Findings and caveats of the study: Researchers reported in a later analysis that common viral pathogens appeared linked to several top clusters. There were reportedly fewer N-insertions in an Asian-associated ancestry cluster than the approximately 670-donor mean, in a later analysis. Prediction of most subjects' HLA-A and HLA-B alleles by TCR beta sequences was reportedly accurate.

A remark on this clone: Its antigen is still unknown.

Primers for the PCR totalled 60 Vbeta and 13 Jbeta. Libraries were prepared by immunoSEQ multiplex PCR; TCRdb keeps only in-frame clonotypes and omits some of them. The sample lists over 90,000 clones, 73% seen once, with less than 4% in the top ten. The specimen was PBMCs. This receptor was obtained from a middle-aged man in good health and CMV-seronegative.

As DNA, the CDR3 is TGTGCCAGCAGTTTAAAGGGGTATGGCTACACCTTC. This sequence encodes CASSLKGYGYTF. The chain combines TRBV27 with TRBJ1-2; the D gene is possibly TRBD1 (5 bases). The CDR3 runs to 12 residues. V gave up 2 bases and J gave up 5 bases, with 6 bases separating them. Germline loops: CDR1 MNHEY, CDR2 SMNVEV (reference sequence).